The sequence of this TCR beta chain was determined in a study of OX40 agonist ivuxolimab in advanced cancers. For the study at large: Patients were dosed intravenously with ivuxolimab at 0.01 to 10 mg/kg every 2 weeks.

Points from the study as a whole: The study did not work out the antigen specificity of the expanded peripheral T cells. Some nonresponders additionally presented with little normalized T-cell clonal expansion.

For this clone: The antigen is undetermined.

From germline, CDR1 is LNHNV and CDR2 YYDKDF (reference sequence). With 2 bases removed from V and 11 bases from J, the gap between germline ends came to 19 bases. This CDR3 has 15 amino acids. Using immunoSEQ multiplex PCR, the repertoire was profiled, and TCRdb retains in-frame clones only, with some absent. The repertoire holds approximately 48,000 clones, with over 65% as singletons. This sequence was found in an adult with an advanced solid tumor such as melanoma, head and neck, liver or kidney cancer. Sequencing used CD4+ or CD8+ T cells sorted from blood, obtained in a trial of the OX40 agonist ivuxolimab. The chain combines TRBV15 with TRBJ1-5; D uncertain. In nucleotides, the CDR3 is TGTGCCACCAGCAGATCGAGTGGGATCGATCGGTCCCAGCATTTT. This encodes CATSRSSGIDRSQHF.